A single sample is the source of the 19 T cell receptor beta chains below, sequenced in a study of read filtering for tumor transcriptome and immune sequencing. From 300 to 450 ng of RNA, a library with molecular barcoded alpha/delta and beta/gamma adaptors was made. TCRdb independently ran MiXCR on the reads; one entry per CDR3 protein. The repertoire includes around 31,000 distinct CDR3 sequences, 18% of them detected once, and around 16% sits in the top ten. Material: a population of CD138-negative cells sorted from bone marrow. Source of these receptors: a donor older than 35 with multiple myeloma.

This clonotype ranks as medium-sized. The CDR3 spells CSVDSGTSGGNEQFF. The DNA of the CDR3 is TGCAGCGTCGATTCCGGGACTAGCGGGGGTAATGAGCAGTTCTTC. The chain uses TRBV29-1 and TRBJ2-1, with 14 nucleotides matching TRBD2. The V segment lost 6 bases and the J segment 7 bases; nucleotides outside the gene matches: 8. Germline-derived CDR1 and CDR2 are SQVTM and ANQGSEA. This CDR3 comprises 15 residues.

At least ten counts were recorded for this clonotype. This rearrangement joins TRBV18 to TRBJ2-7; TRBD2 aligns across 12 bases. The CDR3 is made up of 16 amino acids. The ends lost 0 bases at V and 5 bases at J; junction bases unmatched: 5. Germline V CDR1 and CDR2: KGHSH, LQKENI. For the CDR3, the DNA is TGTGCCAGCTCACCACCGAAGACTAGCGGGGGTCACGAGCAGTACTTC. This gives the protein CASSPPKTSGGHEQYF.

This clonotype occurred many times. The chain uses TRBV12-3 or TRBV12-4 and TRBJ1-5; 7 bases map to TRBD1. There are 15 residues in the CDR3. V gave up 3 bases and J gave up 7 bases; unmatched junction bases: 9. CDR3 nucleotides: TGTGCCAGCAGTTTCCAAGGGGGCGCGAGGCAGCCCCAGCATTTT. Its translation: CASSFQGGARQPQHF.

This clonotype was seen ten or more times. This rearrangement joins TRBV20-1 to TRBJ2-1; D is perhaps TRBD2 (6 bases). V was trimmed by 0 bases and J by 7 bases, leaving 16 bases between them. The CDR3 totals 15 residues. Germline-derived CDR1 and CDR2 are DFQATT and SNEGSKA (reference sequence). In DNA form, the CDR3 reads TGCAGTGCTAGAGATCCGGAGGGACTGGGGAATGAGCAGTTCTTC. It is translated as CSARDPEGLGNEQFF.

This clonotype was detected many times. V gene TRBV24-1 combines with J gene TRBJ1-1, with TRBD1 as a possible D gene (5 bases). The CDR3 consists of 13 residues. CDR1 is KGHDR, CDR2 SFDVKD, per germline. Trimming stripped 7 bases from V and 5 bases from J, with 13 bases between. The CDR3 here is CATRDNSLTEAFF. CDR3 DNA: TGTGCCACCAGGGACAATAGCTTAACTGAAGCTTTCTTT.

This clonotype is termed medium-sized. The genes are TRBV7-9 and TRBJ2-1; D possibly corresponds to TRBD2 (5 bases). The germline V and J ends were trimmed by 2 bases and 0 bases, with 14 bases remaining between them. There are 17 residues in the CDR3. Per the germline V gene, CDR1 is SEHNR and CDR2 is FQNEAQ (reference sequence). CDR3 region: CASSLSRPRGSYNEQFF. As DNA, the CDR3 is TGTGCCAGCAGCTTAAGTAGACCACGGGGCTCCTACAATGAGCAGTTCTTC.

This clonotype qualifies as medium-sized. The genes are TRBV12-3 or TRBV12-4 and TRBJ2-2; D is undetermined. With 1 base removed from V and 6 bases from J, the gap between germline ends came to 6 bases. The CDR3 totals 13 residues. CDR3 nucleotides: TGTGCCAGCAGTTTAGATCTAGCCGGGGAGCTGTTTTTT. It is translated as CASSLDLAGELFF.

The chain couples TRBV7-9 to TRBJ1-1; D might be TRBD1 (5 bases). Germline V gives CDR1 SEHNR, CDR2 FQNEAQ (reference sequence). CDR3 length equals 14 residues. V was shortened by 5 bases and J by 5 bases, with 15 bases between the two germline ends. CDR3: CASSTDSERTEAFF. The CDR3 DNA follows: TGTGCCAGCAGCACCGACAGTGAGCGAACTGAAGCTTTCTTT.

This clonotype came up once. The missing conserved phenylalanine or tryptophan at the end of this CDR3 makes a read error likely. The J gene is TRBJ2-1, the V gene TRBV6-4; TRBD1 or TRBD2 may be the D gene (5 bases each). The CDR3 has 14 residues. In germline, CDR1 is MRHNA, CDR2 SNTAGT. The germline V and J ends were trimmed by 2 bases and 5 bases, with 10 bases remaining between them. The CDR3 reads CASSDGTENNEQFS. In nucleotides, the CDR3 is TGTGCCAGCAGTGACGGGACGGAAAACAATGAGCAGTTCTCC.

This clonotype has a count of ten or more. The V and J genes are TRBV12-5 and TRBJ2-1; the D call may be TRBD1 or TRBD2 (5 bases each). The CDR3 runs to 13 residues. CDR1 is LGHNT, CDR2 FRNRAP, per germline. Trimming shortened V by 6 bases and J by 7 bases, and 13 bases separated the two germline ends. CDR3 DNA sequence: TGTGCTAGTGGCCCCCCCTGGGGGAATGAGCAGTTCTTC. Amino acid sequence: CASGPPWGNEQFF.

The chain has TRBV4-1 and TRBJ2-1; D is undetermined. The germline V and J ends were trimmed by 0 bases and 6 bases, with 9 bases remaining between them. Germline loops: CDR1 MGHRA, CDR2 YSYEKL. This CDR3 spans 14 amino acids. In nucleotides, the CDR3 is TGCGCCAGCAGCCAAGAGTTGGTGGTCAATGAGCAGTTCTTC. It is translated as CASSQELVVNEQFF.

Ten or more counts support this clonotype. The chain links TRBV5-4 to TRBJ2-2; 10 bases are shared with TRBD2. Per germline, CDR1 SGHNT and CDR2 YYREEE (reference sequence). V trimming: 10 bases; J trimming: 1 base; junction bases outside the gene matches: 7. This CDR3 has 15 amino acids. CDR3 loop: CASKGTSENTGELFF. The CDR3 nucleotides are TGTGCCTCGAAAGGGACTAGCGAGAACACCGGGGAGCTGTTTTTT. Combining the CDR3 with reference TRBV5-4 and TRBJ2-2 gives the whole variable domain ETGVTQSPTHLIKTRGQQVTLRCSSQSGHNTVSWYQQALGQGPQFIFQYYREEENGRGNFPPRFSGLQFPNYSSELNVNALELDDSALYLCASKGTSENTGELFFGEGSRLTVL.

This clonotype was counted many times. The chain joins TRBV5-6 to TRBJ2-7, with TRBD2 matching over 7 bases. This CDR3 comprises 18 residues. The germline V gene has CDR1 SGHDT and CDR2 YYEEEE. J lost 3 bases, V lost 1 base, and 16 bases had no gene match. CDR3: CASSLSRQTRGGHYEQYF. DNA for the CDR3: TGTGCCAGCAGCTTGTCTCGTCAGACCCGGGGAGGGCACTACGAGCAGTACTTC.

This clonotype has at least ten counts. This clone may be a read error of a much larger clone one base away. The chain joins TRBV25-1 to TRBJ2-7; either TRBD1 or TRBD2 may supply D (5 bases each). Germline values: CDR1 MGHDK, CDR2 SYGVNS. This CDR3 spans 15 amino acids. The CDR3 nucleotides read TGTGCCAGCAGTGAACGAGTCGGGGCGGTCTACGAGCAGCACTTC. Its translation is CASSERVGAVYEQHF.

This clonotype is classed as medium-sized. The J gene is TRBJ2-2, the V gene TRBV12-3 or TRBV12-4, with D hard to call. The CDR3 is made up of 14 amino acids. The V end was cut by 2 bases, the J end by 5 bases, with 9 bases between. The CDR3 sequence is CASSLQGKTGELFF. CDR3 sequence (DNA): TGTGCCAGCAGTTTACAAGGCAAGACCGGGGAGCTGTTTTTT.

A note on this clonotype: A much more abundant neighbour one base away suggests this may be a read error. This CDR3 fails to terminate in the conserved phenylalanine or tryptophan, so it likely reflects a read error. The chain has TRBV30 and TRBJ1-2; D is ambiguous. The V and J ends lost 2 bases and 8 bases respectively, with 12 bases between them. Looked up from germline, CDR1 is GTSNPN and CDR2 is SVGIG (reference sequence). The CDR3 sequence is 12 residues long. The DNA of the CDR3 is TGTGCCTGGAGTAGAGGGATTGGGGGCTACACCATC. This sequence encodes CAWSRGIGGYTI.

This clonotype has ten or more counts. V is TRBV12-3 or TRBV12-4 and J is TRBJ2-5; no reliable D call. With 10 bases removed from V and 0 bases from J, the gap between germline ends came to 15 bases. The CDR3 length is 14 residues. CDR3 bases: TGTGCCACCCGCAGGTCGAATTACCAAGAGACCCAGTACTTC. Translation gives CATRRSNYQETQYF.

In this sample, this clonotype turned up many times. The chain employs TRBV20-1 and TRBJ1-5; D gene unclear. The length of the CDR3 is 12 residues. The V and J ends lost 2 bases and 3 bases respectively, with 5 bases between them. Germline V CDR1 and CDR2: DFQATT, SNEGSKA (reference sequence). This chain's CDR3 is CSARTLNQPQHF. The DNA for the CDR3 is TGCAGTGCTAGAACCCTCAATCAGCCCCAGCATTTT.

This clonotype was seen many times. This sequence joins TRBV6-6 and TRBJ1-1, with TRBD1 identical over 9 bases. V lost 3 bases and J lost 5; bases outside the gene matches: 4. CDR1 and CDR2 from the germline V gene are MNHNY and SVGAGI (reference sequence). CDR3 length: 14 residues. CDR3 sequence: CASSYSDRGTEAFF. DNA for the CDR3: TGTGCCAGCAGTTATTCCGACAGGGGGACTGAAGCTTTCTTT.